Listed below are T cell receptor beta chains from one sample, sequenced in a study of blood T cells in healthy people across ages. TCRdb analysed the 5' RACE reads with MiXCR anew, one entry per CDR3 protein. The data hold some 1.5 million distinct CDR3 sequences, with about 30% observed a single time. Sequenced input: blood. The receptors come from a woman aged 25-40 years in good health. Each CDR3 is given without its conserved first and last residue.

j_gene: TRBJ2-1; len: 13; v_gene: TRBV7-9; CDR3aa: ASSDVMAGDNEQF
j_gene: TRBJ2-7; len: 14; v_gene: TRBV7-8; CDR3aa: ASTPRGLAASCEQY
j_gene: TRBJ2-2; len: 10; v_gene: TRBV7-9; CDR3aa: ANSRPTGELF
j_gene: TRBJ2-5; len: 13; v_gene: TRBV2; CDR3aa: ASSKDRAGGETQY
j_gene: TRBJ1-2; len: 12; v_gene: TRBV5-6; CDR3aa: ASSLVGPRSGYT
j_gene: TRBJ2-5; len: 14; v_gene: TRBV5-1; CDR3aa: ASSYDTSWGQETQY
j_gene: TRBJ2-3; len: 17; v_gene: TRBV21-1; CDR3aa: ASNPDTYRSRGATDTQY
j_gene: TRBJ1-2; len: 11; v_gene: TRBV2; CDR3aa: ACRDRAFYGYT
j_gene: TRBJ2-1; len: 11; v_gene: TRBV28; CDR3aa: ASSLGRYNEQF
j_gene: TRBJ2-5; len: 14; v_gene: TRBV4-1; CDR3aa: ASSQEDTSSGETQY
j_gene: TRBJ2-7; len: 12; v_gene: TRBV12-3/TRBV12-4; CDR3aa: ASSCVQSSYEQY
j_gene: TRBJ1-2; len: 12; v_gene: TRBV5-1; CDR3aa: ASSPDGANYGYT
j_gene: TRBJ2-7; len: 9; v_gene: TRBV29-1; CDR3aa: SGTVNYEQY
j_gene: TRBJ2-1; len: 12; v_gene: TRBV5-1; CDR3aa: ASSPPGSSNEQF
j_gene: TRBJ2-4; len: 14; v_gene: TRBV20-1; CDR3aa: SANGLAGLAKNIQY
j_gene: TRBJ2-1; len: 13; v_gene: TRBV15; CDR3aa: ATSRAGQGHNEQF
j_gene: TRBJ2-7; len: 11; v_gene: TRBV10-3; CDR3aa: ATISGSSYEQY
j_gene: TRBJ2-7; len: 14; v_gene: TRBV28; CDR3aa: ASRVSGGGASSEQY
j_gene: TRBJ2-2; len: 11; v_gene: TRBV12-3/TRBV12-4; CDR3aa: ASSHGSNGELF
j_gene: TRBJ2-7; len: 14; v_gene: TRBV12-5; CDR3aa: ASGSRPGPGLYEQY
j_gene: TRBJ2-7; len: 11; v_gene: TRBV3-1; CDR3aa: ASSQAMGDEQY
j_gene: TRBJ2-7; len: 20; v_gene: TRBV20-1; CDR3aa: SARDLMGRGTSGTNSYNEQY
j_gene: .; len: 11; v_gene: TRBV6-1; CDR3aa: ASRDRNQGTQY
j_gene: TRBJ2-1; len: 12; v_gene: TRBV20-1; CDR3aa: SATSTSSYNEQF
j_gene: TRBJ2-3; len: 11; v_gene: TRBV2; CDR3aa: ASFSSRTDTQY
j_gene: TRBJ2-7; len: 11; v_gene: TRBV28; CDR3aa: ASRLINSYEQY
j_gene: TRBJ2-7; len: 11; v_gene: TRBV12-3/TRBV12-4; CDR3aa: ASTTRTGSEQY
j_gene: TRBJ1-4; len: 13; v_gene: TRBV15; CDR3aa: ATSTSSATNEKLF
j_gene: TRBJ2-7; len: 11; v_gene: TRBV6-2/TRBV6-3; CDR3aa: ASSWDPPYEQY
j_gene: TRBJ2-3; len: 11; v_gene: TRBV6-6; CDR3aa: ASSYSSSDTQY
j_gene: TRBJ2-7; len: 14; v_gene: TRBV27; CDR3aa: ASSLSAGTEIYEQY
j_gene: TRBJ2-3; len: 13; v_gene: TRBV20-1; CDR3aa: SASGRAFGTDTQY
j_gene: TRBJ2-1; len: 15; v_gene: TRBV20-1; CDR3aa: SASNEGARVGYNEQF
j_gene: TRBJ2-4; len: 10; v_gene: TRBV29-1; CDR3aa: SVEDRGPDQY
j_gene: TRBJ2-3; len: 12; v_gene: TRBV2; CDR3aa: AGRPRQDPDTQY
j_gene: TRBJ2-3; len: 14; v_gene: TRBV5-1; CDR3aa: ASSLEGSGDTDTQY
j_gene: TRBJ2-1; len: 12; v_gene: TRBV20-1; CDR3aa: SARDPGGYNEQF
j_gene: TRBJ1-2; len: 14; v_gene: TRBV4-2; CDR3aa: ASSPQGGTPPHGYT
j_gene: TRBJ1-5; len: 11; v_gene: TRBV6-5; CDR3aa: ASSYGPRQPQH
j_gene: TRBJ2-4; len: 12; v_gene: TRBV3-1; CDR3aa: ASSQVAGTGIQY
j_gene: TRBJ2-7; len: 13; v_gene: TRBV12-5; CDR3aa: ASGLTSGRAYEQY
j_gene: .; len: 16; v_gene: TRBV14; CDR3aa: ASSHVRSSDPSYNEQY
j_gene: TRBJ2-5; len: 12; v_gene: TRBV12-3/TRBV12-4; CDR3aa: ASSRDWIQETQY
j_gene: TRBJ1-4; len: 12; v_gene: TRBV15; CDR3aa: ATSNGQKNEKLF
j_gene: TRBJ2-3; len: 13; v_gene: TRBV7-9; CDR3aa: ASSVDQTGADTQY
j_gene: TRBJ2-1; len: 12; v_gene: TRBV7-9; CDR3aa: ASSSAGGTNKQF
j_gene: TRBJ2-2; len: 17; v_gene: TRBV18; CDR3aa: ASSHRPGTGTSYTGELF
j_gene: TRBJ2-1; len: 13; v_gene: TRBV12-3/TRBV12-4; CDR3aa: ASSRRLAGGDEQF
j_gene: TRBJ2-7; len: 12; v_gene: TRBV12-3/TRBV12-4; CDR3aa: ASSLVEQYYEQY
j_gene: TRBJ2-7; len: 14; v_gene: TRBV6-6; CDR3aa: ASSSAIGTEDYEQY
j_gene: TRBJ2-1; len: 14; v_gene: TRBV29-1; CDR3aa: SVPGDSSVSGNEQF
j_gene: TRBJ2-1; len: 10; v_gene: TRBV29-1; CDR3aa: SAGTGHNEQF
j_gene: TRBJ2-7; len: 10; v_gene: TRBV27; CDR3aa: ATSRGTGEQY
j_gene: TRBJ2-7; len: 12; v_gene: TRBV6-5; CDR3aa: ASGPLDRSYEQY
j_gene: TRBJ2-1; len: 11; v_gene: TRBV10-3; CDR3aa: AISEEGLNEQF
j_gene: TRBJ2-7; len: 12; v_gene: TRBV20-1; CDR3aa: SAGGGTGSYEQY
j_gene: TRBJ2-3; len: 10; v_gene: TRBV15; CDR3aa: ATSRALDTQY
j_gene: TRBJ1-2; len: 10; v_gene: TRBV20-1; CDR3aa: SASGTGYGYT
j_gene: TRBJ2-5; len: 14; v_gene: TRBV15; CDR3aa: ATSTSLRLGQETQY
j_gene: TRBJ2-1; len: 11; v_gene: TRBV11-2; CDR3aa: ASSLGLTSVGF